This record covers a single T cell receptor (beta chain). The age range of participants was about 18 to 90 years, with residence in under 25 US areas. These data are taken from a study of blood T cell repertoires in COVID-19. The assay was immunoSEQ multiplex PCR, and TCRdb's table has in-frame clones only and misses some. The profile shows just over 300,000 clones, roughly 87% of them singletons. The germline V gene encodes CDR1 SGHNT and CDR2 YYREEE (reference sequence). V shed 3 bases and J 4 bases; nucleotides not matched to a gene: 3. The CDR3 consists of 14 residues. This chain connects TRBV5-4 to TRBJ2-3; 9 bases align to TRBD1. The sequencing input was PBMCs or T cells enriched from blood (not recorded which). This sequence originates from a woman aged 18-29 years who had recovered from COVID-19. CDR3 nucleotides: TGTGCCAGCAGCTCTACAGGGGGCGCAGATACGCAGTATTTT. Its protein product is CASSSTGGADTQYF. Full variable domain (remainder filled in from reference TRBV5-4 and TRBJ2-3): ETGVTQSPTHLIKTRGQQVTLRCSSQSGHNTVSWYQQALGQGPQFIFQYYREEENGRGNFPPRFSGLQFPNYSSELNVNALELDDSALYLCASSSTGGADTQYFGPGTRLTVL.